The clone carrying this T cell receptor beta chain was seen a few times. Antigen: not known. The data were taken from a study of post-analysis software for immune sequencing data. Study-level information: Included among the disease courses, which were recorded for the cohort, were relapsing-remitting, secondary progressive and progressive-relapsing multiple sclerosis.

Germline CDR1 SGHRS, CDR2 YFSETQ. V was clipped by 3 bases and J by 2 bases; unmatched bases: 8. The CDR3 spans 15 residues. TCR beta cDNA libraries included unique molecular identifiers. MiXCR was run by TCRdb on the PCR reads, yielding one entry per CDR3 protein. Of around 200,000 distinct CDR3 sequences in the sample, over 25% were seen once. Study-wide results and limits: Pronounced co-clustering by F measure was evident among identically batched samples. Diversity measured as normalized Chao1 was significantly lower in multiple sclerosis patients than in controls. When patients were compared with controls, four to six TRBV segments were more frequent, TRBV5-6, TRBV5-1 and TRBV20-1 among them.

This receptor was obtained from a girl aged 2 to 17 with multiple sclerosis. The chain uses TRBV5-1 and TRBJ2-7; 7 bases align to TRBD1. Sequenced input: blood. This CDR3 reads CASSSEGGTAYEQYF. The CDR3 DNA reads TGCGCCAGCAGCTCCGAAGGTGGGACAGCCTACGAGCAGTACTTC.